A few counts support the clone carrying this T cell receptor (beta chain). Its antigen is unidentified. This specimen belongs to a study of blood T cells in healthy people across ages. Study-wide results and limits: Naive CD4+ cell counts and diversity both ran higher in long-lived than in aged donors.

CDR1 is ENHRY, CDR2 SYGVKD, per germline. The CDR3 is 14 residues long. The V segment lost 7 bases and the J segment 1 base; nucleotides outside the gene matches: 6. For the second PCR, which ran for about 7 to 11 cycles, a sample-barcoded 5' primer and a J-beta primer mix were used. Every cDNA was tagged by a template-switch adaptor with 12 random nucleotides. Every sample gave at least 3 million paired-end reads containing CDR3. TCRdb used MiXCR to reprocess the 5' RACE reads, holding one entry per CDR3 protein. The data show 1.5 million or so distinct CDR3 sequences, 35% to 45% seen once. Sample: blood. The source of this sequence is a woman aged 18-29 years in good health. The chain is built from TRBV10-3 and TRBJ1-2; TRBD1 matches 7 bases. This CDR3 is CAINGDRHNYGYTF. In DNA form, the CDR3 reads TGTGCCATCAATGGGGACAGACATAACTATGGCTACACCTTC.